This T cell receptor (beta chain) appears in the sequencing data of a study of spatial heterogeneity in lung cancer. The CDR3 is 12 amino acids. Trimming stripped 3 bases from V and 10 bases from J, with 12 bases between. Germline loops: CDR1 KGHSH, CDR2 LQKENI. Time point noted: blood at routine non-recurrence follow-up after resection. Researchers sequenced whole RNA taken from tumor, nontumor lung or frozen PBMC without sorting. This clonotype was seen many times. One entry per CDR3 protein, called by TCRdb with MiXCR from the 5' RACE reads. The repertoire consists of 55,000 to 75,000 distinct CDR3 sequences, with roughly 8.9% occurring once and the leading ten covering around 1.9%.

The source of this sequence is a female donor with early-stage non-small cell lung cancer. V usage is TRBV18 and J usage is TRBJ1-1; D is undetermined. The sample here was PBMCs, taken at follow-up. CDR3 sequence reads: CASSPRELGAFF. The CDR3 DNA is TGTGCCAGCTCACCTCGGGAGCTAGGAGCTTTCTTT.